This T cell receptor beta chain was captured by sequencing in a study of T cell responses to AZD1222 COVID-19 vaccine. Notes on the study in general: Regions left unmutated in variants are reportedly the target of nearly half of spike-specific TCRs. Breadth and depth of Spike-specific TCRs rose after two AZD1222 doses.

Comment on this clone: No antigen is known for it.

TCRdb's copy holds only in-frame clones and misses some; the assay was immunoSEQ multiplex PCR. The sample carries 110,000 to 150,000 clones, approximately 92% recorded once. This sequence was found in an adult who received the AZD1222 COVID-19 vaccine. The source material was peripheral blood, sampled 28 days after the second AZD1222 dose.

The CDR3, as DNA: TGCAGTGCTAGTCCAGGGATTTTCCCAGATACGCAGTATTTT. Translated: CSASPGIFPDTQYF. The chain carries TRBV20-1 and TRBJ2-3, with D possibly TRBD1 on 5 matching bases. Deletions cut 3 bases from V and 4 bases from J, with 14 bases between. This CDR3 is built from 14 residues. CDR1 is DFQATT and CDR2 is SNEGSKA in the germline V gene (reference sequence).